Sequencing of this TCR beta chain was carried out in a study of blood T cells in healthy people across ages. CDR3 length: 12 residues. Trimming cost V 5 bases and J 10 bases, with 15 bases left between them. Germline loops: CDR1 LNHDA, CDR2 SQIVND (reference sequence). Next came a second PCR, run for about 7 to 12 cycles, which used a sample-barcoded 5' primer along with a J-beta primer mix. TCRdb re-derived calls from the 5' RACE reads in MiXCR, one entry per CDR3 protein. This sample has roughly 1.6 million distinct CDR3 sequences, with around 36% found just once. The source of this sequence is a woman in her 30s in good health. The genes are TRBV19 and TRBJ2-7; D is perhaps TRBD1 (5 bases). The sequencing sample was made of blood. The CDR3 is CASSPSPGAQYF. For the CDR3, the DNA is TGTGCCAGTAGTCCCAGCCCTGGGGCCCAGTACTTC. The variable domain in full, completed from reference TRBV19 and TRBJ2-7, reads DGGITQSPKYLFRKEGQNVTLSCEQNLNHDAMYWYRQDPGQGLRLIYYSQIVNDFQKGDIAEGYSVSREKKESFPLTVTSAQKNPTAFYLCASSPSPGAQYFGPGTRLTVT.